This TCR beta chain was identified in a study of blood T cells in healthy people across ages. The table lists this clonotype with a few counts. PCR was performed a second time for roughly 6 to 12 cycles using a sample-barcoded 5' primer and a J-beta primer mix. TCRdb processed the 5' RACE reads anew with MiXCR; each CDR3 protein has one entry. The data show 760,000 or so distinct CDR3 sequences, with 25% seen just once and 9.4% held by the top ten. The germline CDR1 and CDR2 sequences are SGHRS and YFSETQ. Between the trimmed V and J ends, which lost 3 bases and 0 bases, there was a span of 12 bases. The CDR3 length is 16 residues. This same sample was also taken into another study, of T cells of mothers and their children. That paper notes: Every mother produced more than 10 million TCR beta CDR3 reads, whereas every child provided several million. It was related mother-child pairs that showed slightly higher overlap than unrelated pairs, without reaching significance.

The J gene is TRBJ1-4, the V gene TRBV5-1; D might be TRBD1 (6 bases). Sequencing was carried out using blood. This clonotype originated in a boy younger than 18 in good health. Here the CDR3 reads CASSWQGFSTNEKLFF. In DNA form, the CDR3 reads TGCGCCAGCAGCTGGCAGGGGTTCTCAACTAATGAAAAACTGTTTTTT.